This T cell receptor (beta chain) was identified in a study of T cells in women clearing cervical HPV infection. For the study at large: Cases: HPV16-related CIN3 or worse on histology, a couple of invasive cancers. Only a few women had HLA typing results available.

The assay was immunoSEQ multiplex PCR, and TCRdb's table has in-frame clones only and misses some. This repertoire includes about 35,000 clones. Findings and limits, study-wide: Richness plus V gene abundances separated cases from controls with AUC roughly 0.88. Repertoire richness, not evenness, was significantly elevated in CIN3+ cases versus controls.

Germline V gives CDR1 ENHRY, CDR2 SYGVKD. V lost 10 bases, J lost 2 bases, and 9 bases lay in between. The CDR3 consists of 12 residues. Details on this clone: Its cognate antigen is unknown. The read comes to an end 3 residues before the CDR3 does, leaving the germline J gene to fill in the end.

This chain connects TRBV10-3 to TRBJ1-3; D possibly corresponds to TRBD1 (6 bases). Specimen: blood buffy coat. The clonotype comes from a woman between 18 and 70 years old with a cervical HPV16 infection that either progressed to CIN3+ or cleared (not recorded which). The CDR3 sequence is CATTGTGNTIYF. CDR3 DNA (partial): TGTGCCACTACAGGGACTGGAAACACC.